This TCR beta chain was recorded in a study of blood T cells in healthy people across ages. Points from the study as a whole: More naive CD4+ cells and higher diversity were found in long-lived than in aged donors. Unsorted PBMC input precluded a conclusive naive versus antigen-experienced comparison.

Comment on this clonotype: Its target is not known.

The J segment lost 0 bases and the V segment lost 3 bases, leaving 10 bases of the junction unmatched. The CDR3 sequence is 19 residues long. A second PCR, run for roughly 7 to 12 cycles, used a sample-barcoded 5' primer plus a J-beta primer mix. MiXCR, applied by TCRdb to the 5' RACE reads, yields one record per CDR3 protein. The sample lists more than 650,000 distinct CDR3 sequences, 20% to 25% occurring once. This receptor was identified in a man in his 70s in good health. The sample comprised blood. V usage is TRBV12-3 or TRBV12-4 and J usage is TRBJ2-6, with 8 nucleotides matching TRBD1. The CDR3 DNA reads TGTGCCAGCAGTTTCTCCCTCCGGGACAGGAGCTCTGGGGCCAACGTCCTGACTTTC. It is translated as CASSFSLRDRSSGANVLTF.